Described below is a single TCR beta chain sequence and its context. Its matching antigen is unknown. The CDR3 sequence is 15 residues long. Trimming cost V 7 bases and J 5 bases, with 20 bases left between them. Germline V gene data show CDR1 as SNHLY and CDR2 as FYNNEI. The sample is drawn from a study of a mutant IDH1 vaccine in newly diagnosed glioma. The wider study: Vaccination was launched 4-6 weeks after radiotherapy alone, or with temozolomide cycles. Whole-study findings and limits: The occurrence of vaccine-induced immune responses was seen in over 90% of patients. The authors found pseudoprogression apparently unrelated to changes in top peripheral T cell clonotypes.

Data came from immunoSEQ multiplex PCR; TCRdb stores just in-frame clones and leaves some out. The data show around 56,000 clones, around 80% seen once. Time point in this sample: week 23, last vaccination. All doses held 300 ug of mutant IDH1 20-mer peptide, with topical imiquimod. Diagnosis in the donors showed new WHO grade 3 or 4 astrocytomas that were IDH1-mutant and ATRX-lost. Sequencing used PBMCs, obtained from a glioma patient whose treatment included an IDH1 peptide vaccine. This TCR was recovered from a woman in her 40s with glioma. Some clones in this sample may be carry-over from other donors' samples. This sequence joins TRBV2 and TRBJ2-5; possible D gene TRBD2, 5 bases. The CDR3 loop is CASKLGDRLGETQYF. CDR3 DNA: TGTGCCAGCAAGTTGGGAGACCGTCTTGGTGAGACCCAGTACTTC. Full variable domain (missing parts from reference TRBV2 and TRBJ2-5): EPEVTQTPSHQVTQMGQEVILRCVPISNHLYFYWYRQILGQKVEFLVSFYNNEISEKSEIFDDQFSVERPDGSNFTLKIRSTKLEDSAMYFCASKLGDRLGETQYFGPGTRLLVL.